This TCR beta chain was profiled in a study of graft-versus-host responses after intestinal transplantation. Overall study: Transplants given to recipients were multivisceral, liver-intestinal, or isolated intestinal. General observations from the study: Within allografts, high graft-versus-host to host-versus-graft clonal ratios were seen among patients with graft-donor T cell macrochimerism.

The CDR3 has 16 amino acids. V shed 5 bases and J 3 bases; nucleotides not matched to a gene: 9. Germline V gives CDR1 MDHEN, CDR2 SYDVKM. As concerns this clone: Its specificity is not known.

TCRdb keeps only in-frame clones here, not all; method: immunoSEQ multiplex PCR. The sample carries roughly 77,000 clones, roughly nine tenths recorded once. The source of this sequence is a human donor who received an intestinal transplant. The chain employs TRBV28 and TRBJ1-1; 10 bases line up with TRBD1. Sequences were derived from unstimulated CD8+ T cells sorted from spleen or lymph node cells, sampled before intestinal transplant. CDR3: CASSAGTGEKDTEAFF. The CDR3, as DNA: TGTGCCAGCAGTGCCGGGACAGGGGAGAAGGACACTGAAGCTTTCTTT.